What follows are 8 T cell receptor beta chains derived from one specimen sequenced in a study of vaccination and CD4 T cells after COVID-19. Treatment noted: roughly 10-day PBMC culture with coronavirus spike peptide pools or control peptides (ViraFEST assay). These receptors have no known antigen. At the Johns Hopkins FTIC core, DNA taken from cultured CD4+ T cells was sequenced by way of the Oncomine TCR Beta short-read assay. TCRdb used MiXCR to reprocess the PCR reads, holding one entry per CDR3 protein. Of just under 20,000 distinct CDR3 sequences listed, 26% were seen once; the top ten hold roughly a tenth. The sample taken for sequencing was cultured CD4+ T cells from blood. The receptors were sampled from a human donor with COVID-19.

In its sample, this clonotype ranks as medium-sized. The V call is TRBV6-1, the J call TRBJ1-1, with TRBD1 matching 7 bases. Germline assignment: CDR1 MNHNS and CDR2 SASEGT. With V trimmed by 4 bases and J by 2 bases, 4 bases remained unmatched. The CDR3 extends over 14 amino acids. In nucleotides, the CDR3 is TGTGCCAGCAGTGGACAGGGCCGAAACACTGAAGCTTTCTTT. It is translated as CASSGQGRNTEAFF.

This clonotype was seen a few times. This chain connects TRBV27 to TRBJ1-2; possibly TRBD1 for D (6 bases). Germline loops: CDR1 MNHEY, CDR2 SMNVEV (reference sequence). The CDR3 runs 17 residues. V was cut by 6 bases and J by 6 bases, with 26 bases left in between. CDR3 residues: CASSRTGTWANLDGYTF. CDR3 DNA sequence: TGTGCCAGCAGCAGAACAGGGACGTGGGCTAACTTGGATGGCTACACCTTC.

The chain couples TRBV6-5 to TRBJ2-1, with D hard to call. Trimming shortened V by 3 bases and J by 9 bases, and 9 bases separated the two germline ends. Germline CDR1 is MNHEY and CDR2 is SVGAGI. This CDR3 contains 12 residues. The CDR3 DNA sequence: TGTGCCAGCAGTTATACATTGGGTGAGCAGTTCTTC. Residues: CASSYTLGEQFF.

In DNA form, the CDR3 reads TGTGCCAGCTCACCACAACCGACAGGGGGCGATGGCTACACCTTC. Encoded protein: CASSPQPTGGDGYTF. The chain is built from TRBV18 and TRBJ1-2, with 10 bases identical to TRBD1. Germline V gene lookup returns CDR1 KGHSH and CDR2 LQKENI. V shed 1 base, J shed 6 bases, and the junction held 5 bases outside the gene matches. This CDR3 has 15 residues.

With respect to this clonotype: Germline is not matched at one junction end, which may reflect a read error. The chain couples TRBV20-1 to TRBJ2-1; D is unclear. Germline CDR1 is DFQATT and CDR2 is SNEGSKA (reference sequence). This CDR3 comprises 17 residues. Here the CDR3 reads CSARDLHGLGSYNGQFF. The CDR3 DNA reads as TGCAGTGCTAGAGATCTCCACGGTCTGGGCTCCTACAATGGGCAGTTCTTC.

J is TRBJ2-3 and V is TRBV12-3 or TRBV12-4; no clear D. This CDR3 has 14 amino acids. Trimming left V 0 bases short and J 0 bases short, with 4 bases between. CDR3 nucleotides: TGTGCCAGCAGTTTAGCCGGTAGCACAGATACGCAGTATTTT. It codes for CASSLAGSTDTQYF.

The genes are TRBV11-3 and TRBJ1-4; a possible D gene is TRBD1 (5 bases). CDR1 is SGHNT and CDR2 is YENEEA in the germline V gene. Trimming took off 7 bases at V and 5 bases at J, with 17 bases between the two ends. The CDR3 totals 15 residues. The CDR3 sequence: CASNASVGGNEKLFF. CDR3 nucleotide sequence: TGTGCCAGCAATGCTTCTGTCGGGGGAAATGAAAAACTGTTTTTT.

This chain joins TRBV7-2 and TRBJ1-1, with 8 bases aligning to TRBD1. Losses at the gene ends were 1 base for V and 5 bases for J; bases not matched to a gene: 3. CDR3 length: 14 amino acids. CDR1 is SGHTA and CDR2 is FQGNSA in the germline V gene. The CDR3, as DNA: TGTGCCAGCAGCTTAGGTCAGGGGGCAACTGAAGCTTTCTTT. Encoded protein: CASSLGQGATEAFF.